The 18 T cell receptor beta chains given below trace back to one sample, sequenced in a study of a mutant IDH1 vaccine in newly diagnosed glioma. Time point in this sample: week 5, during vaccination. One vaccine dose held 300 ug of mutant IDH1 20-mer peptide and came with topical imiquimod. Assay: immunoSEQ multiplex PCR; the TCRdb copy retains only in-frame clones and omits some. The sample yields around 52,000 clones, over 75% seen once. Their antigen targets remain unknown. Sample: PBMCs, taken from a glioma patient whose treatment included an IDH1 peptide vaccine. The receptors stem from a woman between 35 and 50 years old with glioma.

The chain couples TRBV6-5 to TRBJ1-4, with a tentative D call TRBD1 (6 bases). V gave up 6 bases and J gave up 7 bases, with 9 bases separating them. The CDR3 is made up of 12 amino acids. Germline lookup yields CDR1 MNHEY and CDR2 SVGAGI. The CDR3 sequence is CASRRGVEKLFF. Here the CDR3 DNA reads TGTGCCAGCAGAAGGGGGGTTGAAAAACTGTTTTTT.

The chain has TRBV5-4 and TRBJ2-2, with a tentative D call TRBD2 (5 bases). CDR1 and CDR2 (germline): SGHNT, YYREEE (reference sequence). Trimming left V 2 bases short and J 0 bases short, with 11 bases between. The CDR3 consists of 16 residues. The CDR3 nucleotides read TGTGCCAGCAGCTTCAGGACTGCTCCGAACACCGGGGAGCTGTTTTTT. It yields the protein CASSFRTAPNTGELFF.

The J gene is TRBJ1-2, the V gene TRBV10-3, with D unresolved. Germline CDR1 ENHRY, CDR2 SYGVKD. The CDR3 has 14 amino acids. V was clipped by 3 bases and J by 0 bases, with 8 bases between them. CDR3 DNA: TGTGCCATCAGTGACTCCCGAGCTAACTATGGCTACACCTTC. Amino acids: CAISDSRANYGYTF.

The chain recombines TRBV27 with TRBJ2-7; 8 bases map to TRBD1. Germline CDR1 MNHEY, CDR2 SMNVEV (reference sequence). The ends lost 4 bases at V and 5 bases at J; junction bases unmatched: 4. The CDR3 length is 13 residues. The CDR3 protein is CASSSDRAHEQYF. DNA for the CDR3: TGTGCCAGCAGTTCGGACAGGGCCCACGAGCAGTACTTC.

CDR3 nucleotides: TGTGCCAGCAGCTCGGCTGCAGGGGGTTATGAGCAGTTCTTC. It is translated as CASSSAAGGYEQFF. The J gene is TRBJ2-1, the V gene TRBV5-4, with TRBD1 matching 7 bases. The V segment lost 3 bases and the J segment 8 bases; nucleotides outside the gene matches: 8. The CDR3 has 14 residues. Germline V gene data show CDR1 as SGHNT and CDR2 as YYREEE (reference sequence).

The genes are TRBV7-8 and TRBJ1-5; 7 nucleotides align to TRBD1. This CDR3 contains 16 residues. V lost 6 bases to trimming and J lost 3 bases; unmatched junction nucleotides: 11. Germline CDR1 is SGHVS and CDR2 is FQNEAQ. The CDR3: CASSPSQTGNNQPQHF. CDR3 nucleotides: TGTGCCAGCAGTCCTAGCCAGACAGGGAACAATCAGCCCCAGCATTTT.

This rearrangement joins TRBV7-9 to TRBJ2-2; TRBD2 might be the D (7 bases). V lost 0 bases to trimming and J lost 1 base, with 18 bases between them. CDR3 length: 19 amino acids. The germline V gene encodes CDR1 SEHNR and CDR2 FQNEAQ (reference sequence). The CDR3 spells CASSLAGGARAVNTGELFF. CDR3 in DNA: TGTGCCAGCAGCTTAGCGGGGGGGGCCCGGGCCGTGAACACCGGGGAGCTGTTTTTT.

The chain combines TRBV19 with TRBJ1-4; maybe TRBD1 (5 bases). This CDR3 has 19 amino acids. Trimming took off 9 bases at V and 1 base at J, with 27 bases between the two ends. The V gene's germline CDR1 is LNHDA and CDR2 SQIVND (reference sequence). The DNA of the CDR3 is TGTGCCAGGAGCTTGGAGGGCCGCAGGGCTAAGAAAACTAATGAAAAACTGTTTTTT. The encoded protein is CARSLEGRRAKKTNEKLFF.

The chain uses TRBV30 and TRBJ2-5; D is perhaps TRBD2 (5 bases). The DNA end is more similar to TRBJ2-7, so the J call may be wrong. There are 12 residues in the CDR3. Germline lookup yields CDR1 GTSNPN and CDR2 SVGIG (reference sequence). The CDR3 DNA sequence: TGTGCCTGGAGTTCCGTGGGGAGCGAGCAGTACTTC. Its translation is CAWSSVGSEQYF.

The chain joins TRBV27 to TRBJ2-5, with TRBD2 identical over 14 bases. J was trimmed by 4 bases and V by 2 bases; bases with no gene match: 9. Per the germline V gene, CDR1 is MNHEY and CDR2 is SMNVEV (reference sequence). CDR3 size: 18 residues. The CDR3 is CASSLRGLAGGSRETQYF. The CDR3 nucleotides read TGTGCCAGCAGTTTACGCGGACTAGCGGGGGGATCAAGAGAGACCCAGTACTTC.

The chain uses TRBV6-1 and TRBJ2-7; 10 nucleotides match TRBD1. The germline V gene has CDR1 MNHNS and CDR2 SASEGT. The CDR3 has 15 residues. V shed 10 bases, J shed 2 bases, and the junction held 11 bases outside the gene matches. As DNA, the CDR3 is TGTGCCACCGCGTCCGGGACAGGGGAGGCCTACGAGCAGTACTTC. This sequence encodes CATASGTGEAYEQYF.

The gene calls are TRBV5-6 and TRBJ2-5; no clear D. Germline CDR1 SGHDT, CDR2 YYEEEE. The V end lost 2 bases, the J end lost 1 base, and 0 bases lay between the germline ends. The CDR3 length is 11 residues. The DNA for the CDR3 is TGTGCCAGCAGCTTCCAAGAGACCCAGTACTTC. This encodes CASSFQETQYF.

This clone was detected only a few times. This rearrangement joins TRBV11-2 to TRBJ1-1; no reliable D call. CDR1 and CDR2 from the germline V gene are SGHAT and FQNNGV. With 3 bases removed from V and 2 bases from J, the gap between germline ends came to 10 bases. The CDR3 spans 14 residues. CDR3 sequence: CASSFGLSNTEAFF. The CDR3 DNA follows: TGTGCCAGCAGCTTCGGACTATCCAACACTGAAGCTTTCTTT.

The CDR3 region has the DNA TGTGCCACCAGGTTCGGACGCTCTGCTAATGAAAAACTGTTTTTT. Translation: CATRFGRSANEKLFF. The chain combines TRBV6-6 with TRBJ1-4; D unresolved. CDR1 is MNHNY and CDR2 is SVGAGI in the germline V gene (reference sequence). The CDR3 has 15 amino acids. Trimming took 10 bases from V and 3 from J, leaving 18 bases between them.

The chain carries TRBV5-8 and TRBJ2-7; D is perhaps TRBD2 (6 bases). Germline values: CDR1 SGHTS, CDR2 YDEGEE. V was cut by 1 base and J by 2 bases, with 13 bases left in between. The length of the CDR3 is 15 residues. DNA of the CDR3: TGTGCCAGCAGCTTGCCCTCGGGGGATACCTACGAGCAGTACTTC. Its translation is CASSLPSGDTYEQYF.

CDR3 nucleotides: TGTGCCAGCTCTCAATACCACATCCGGGACAGTGATAATAGCAATCAGCCCCAGCATTTT. Translated, it gives CASSQYHIRDSDNSNQPQHF. V gene TRBV18 combines with J gene TRBJ1-5; TRBD1 aligns across 7 bases. Trimming removed 6 bases from V and 0 bases from J; junction bases left unmatched: 20. Germline values: CDR1 KGHSH, CDR2 LQKENI. The length of the CDR3 is 20 residues. The full variable domain, with the rest looked up from reference TRBV18 and TRBJ1-5, is NAGVMQNPRHLVRRRGQEARLRCSPMKGHSHVYWYRQLPEEGLKFMVYLQKENIIDESGMPKERFSAEFPKEGPSILRIQQVVRGDSAAYFCASSQYHIRDSDNSNQPQHFGDGTRLSIL.

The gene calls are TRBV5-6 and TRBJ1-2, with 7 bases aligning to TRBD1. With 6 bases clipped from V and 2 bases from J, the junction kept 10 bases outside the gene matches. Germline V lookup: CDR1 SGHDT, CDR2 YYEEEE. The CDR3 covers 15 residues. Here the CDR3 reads CASTPEGALNYGYTF. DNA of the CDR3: TGTGCCAGCACCCCGGAGGGGGCATTAAACTATGGCTACACCTTC.

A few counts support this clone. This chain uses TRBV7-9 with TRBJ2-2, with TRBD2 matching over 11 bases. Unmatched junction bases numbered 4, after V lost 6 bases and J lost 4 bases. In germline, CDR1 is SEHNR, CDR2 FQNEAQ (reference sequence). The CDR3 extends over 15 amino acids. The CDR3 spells CASSVGLAGTGELFF. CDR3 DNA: TGTGCCAGCAGTGTTGGACTAGCGGGCACCGGGGAGCTGTTTTTT.